This T cell receptor (beta chain) is from a study of blood T cell repertoires in COVID-19. Here immunoSEQ multiplex PCR was the method, and the copy in TCRdb shows in-frame clones only, minus some. The sample holds about 140,000 clones, approximately 85% seen once. Trimming removed 3 bases at V and 4 bases at J, with 6 bases between. The CDR3 is 12 residues long. The V gene's germline CDR1 is SNHLY and CDR2 FYNNEI. V usage is TRBV2 and J usage is TRBJ2-5; D is unclear. This receptor was identified in a man aged 50-60 years with acute or convalescent COVID-19. Material: peripheral blood. CDR3 residues: CASSDLGETQYF. The CDR3 nucleotides are TGTGCCAGCAGTGACCTAGGAGAGACCCAGTACTTC.